This T cell receptor beta chain was retrieved from a study of OX40 agonist ivuxolimab in advanced cancers. Background on the study: As their treatment, patients were administered ivuxolimab, an agonistic anti-OX40 (CD134) antibody.

Blood specimens came from baseline, cycle 4 day 1, and cycle 7 day 1. The CDR3 extends over 16 amino acids. V dropped 1 base and J dropped 4 bases, with 14 bases sitting between them. Germline assignment: CDR1 LNHDA and CDR2 SQIVND (reference sequence). Measured with immunoSEQ multiplex PCR; TCRdb has only the in-frame clones, and not every one. The sample carries 65,000 to 90,000 clones, 85% to 90% recorded once. This chain connects TRBV19 to TRBJ2-1; D perhaps matches TRBD1 (5 bases). The clonotype was recovered from an adult with an advanced solid tumor such as melanoma, head and neck, liver or kidney cancer. The source material was CD4+ or CD8+ T cells sorted from blood, sampled in a trial of the OX40 agonist ivuxolimab. CDR3: CASSIGQVRGYNEQFF. CDR3 in DNA: TGTGCCAGTAGTATAGGGCAAGTTAGGGGTTACAATGAGCAGTTCTTC.